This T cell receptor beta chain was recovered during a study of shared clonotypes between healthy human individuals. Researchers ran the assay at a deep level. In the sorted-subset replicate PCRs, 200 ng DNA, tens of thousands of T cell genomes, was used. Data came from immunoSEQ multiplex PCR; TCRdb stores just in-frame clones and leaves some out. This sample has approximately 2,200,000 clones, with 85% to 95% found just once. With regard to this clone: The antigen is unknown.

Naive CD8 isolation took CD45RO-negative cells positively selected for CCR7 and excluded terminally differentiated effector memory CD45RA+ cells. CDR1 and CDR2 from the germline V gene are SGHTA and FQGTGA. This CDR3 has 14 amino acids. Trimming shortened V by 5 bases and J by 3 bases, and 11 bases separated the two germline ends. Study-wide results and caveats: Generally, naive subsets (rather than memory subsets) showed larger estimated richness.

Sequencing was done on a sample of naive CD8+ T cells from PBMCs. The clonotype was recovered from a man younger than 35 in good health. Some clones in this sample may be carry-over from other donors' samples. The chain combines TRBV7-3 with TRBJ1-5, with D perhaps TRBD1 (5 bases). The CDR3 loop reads CASSLRDHNQPQHF. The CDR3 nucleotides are TGTGCCAGCAGCCTCCGGGACCACAATCAGCCCCAGCATTTT. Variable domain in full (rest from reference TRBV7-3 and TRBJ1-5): GAGVSQTPSNKVTEKGKYVELRCDPISGHTALYWYRQSLGQGPEFLIYFQGTGAADDSGLPNDRFFAVRPEGSVSTLKIQRTERGDSAVYLCASSLRDHNQPQHFGDGTRLSIL.